These T cell receptor beta chains were read from a single sample in a study of cytomegalovirus exposure and HLA in healthy donors. Profiling relied on immunoSEQ multiplex PCR, and the TCRdb table lists in-frame clones only, not all of them. This table has 160,000 or so clones, 70% to 80% appearing once. Sequenced input: PBMCs. These receptors were obtained from a man aged 40-50 years in good health and CMV-seronegative. The CDR3 runs from the conserved cysteine through the conserved F or W. Fields, in order: CDR3 protein, J gene, clone size, V gene. Size tells how often a clone was seen (once, few, many) or the class of an expanded clone, and some rows leave it out.

CDR3aa: CSVSSGATDTQYF
j_gene: TRBJ2-3
abundance: -
v_gene: TRBV29-1

CDR3aa: CASSPGQVTTGELFF
j_gene: TRBJ2-2
abundance: -
v_gene: TRBV6-4

CDR3aa: CSTEASGGVDEQFF
j_gene: TRBJ2-1
abundance: -
v_gene: TRBV1

CDR3aa: CASSLGLADDEQFF
j_gene: TRBJ2-1
abundance: -
v_gene: TRBV27

CDR3aa: CASSFGQGTGAEAFF
j_gene: TRBJ1-1
abundance: -
v_gene: TRBV5-1

CDR3aa: CASSSFGGKGHEQFF
j_gene: TRBJ2-1
abundance: -
v_gene: TRBV7-6

CDR3aa: CASSYSGQGYGYTF
j_gene: TRBJ1-2
abundance: -
v_gene: TRBV6-5

CDR3aa: CASSGAQDSRTATNEKLFF
j_gene: TRBJ1-4
abundance: once
v_gene: TRBV9

CDR3aa: CASGGRVASTDTQYF
j_gene: TRBJ2-3
abundance: -
v_gene: TRBV12-5

CDR3aa: CAWDGTGSYEQYF
j_gene: TRBJ2-7
abundance: -
v_gene: TRBV30

CDR3aa: CAIKPDRRGPPDTQYF
j_gene: TRBJ2-3
abundance: once
v_gene: TRBV10-3

CDR3aa: CASSLDGSGGPHNEQFF
j_gene: TRBJ2-1
abundance: -
v_gene: TRBV7-9

CDR3aa: CATSRGMDRGETQYF
j_gene: TRBJ2-5
abundance: -
v_gene: TRBV15

CDR3aa: CASRMGQSTDTQYF
j_gene: TRBJ2-3
abundance: once
v_gene: TRBV5-1

CDR3aa: CASSAGTSGGWGLF
j_gene: TRBJ2-7
abundance: -
v_gene: TRBV2

CDR3aa: CASSRSTSSDTQYF
j_gene: TRBJ2-3
abundance: -
v_gene: TRBV7-3

CDR3aa: CASSLGGYQETQYF
j_gene: TRBJ2-5
abundance: -
v_gene: TRBV11-2

CDR3aa: CAIMGLEETQYF
j_gene: TRBJ2-5
abundance: -
v_gene: TRBV10-3

CDR3aa: CASTRNNSPLHF
j_gene: TRBJ1-6
abundance: -
v_gene: TRBV19

CDR3aa: CASSVESGGGTDTQYF
j_gene: TRBJ2-3
abundance: -
v_gene: TRBV9

CDR3aa: CASSVGPGIQYF
j_gene: TRBJ2-7
abundance: few
v_gene: TRBV14

CDR3aa: CSVTRTGEQYF
j_gene: TRBJ2-7
abundance: -
v_gene: TRBV29-1

CDR3aa: CTSSLTVSNTEAFF
j_gene: TRBJ1-1
abundance: -
v_gene: TRBV5-1

CDR3aa: CASSQERAGGLYEQYF
j_gene: TRBJ2-7
abundance: -
v_gene: TRBV4-1

CDR3aa: CASSPGQGNTEAFF
j_gene: TRBJ1-1
abundance: -
v_gene: TRBV7-9

CDR3aa: CAIQRGGIDTGELFF
j_gene: TRBJ2-2
abundance: -
v_gene: TRBV7-3

CDR3aa: CASFQMMNTGELFF
j_gene: TRBJ2-2
abundance: -
v_gene: TRBV6-6

CDR3aa: CASSQGQGGPYEQYF
j_gene: TRBJ2-7
abundance: -
v_gene: TRBV14

CDR3aa: CASSLAGQPQHF
j_gene: TRBJ1-5
abundance: -
v_gene: TRBV7-8

CDR3aa: CAWKFVNEQYF
j_gene: TRBJ2-7
abundance: -
v_gene: TRBV30

CDR3aa: CASSPGAGGNYGYTF
j_gene: TRBJ1-2
abundance: -
v_gene: TRBV7-3

CDR3aa: CAWRSSFTDTQYF
j_gene: TRBJ2-3
abundance: -
v_gene: TRBV30

CDR3aa: CASSPGGPTDTQYF
j_gene: TRBJ2-3
abundance: -
v_gene: TRBV9

CDR3aa: CASSRGDGYTF
j_gene: TRBJ1-2
abundance: few
v_gene: TRBV4-1

CDR3aa: CASSHTSTDTQYF
j_gene: TRBJ2-3
abundance: -
v_gene: TRBV27

CDR3aa: CASSRTGEDTEAFF
j_gene: TRBJ1-1
abundance: -
v_gene: TRBV6-4

CDR3aa: CASSAHSNQPQHF
j_gene: TRBJ1-5
abundance: few
v_gene: TRBV6-1

CDR3aa: CASSLSGARSSYEQYF
j_gene: TRBJ2-7
abundance: -
v_gene: TRBV5-1

CDR3aa: CASSLEGSRGYEQYF
j_gene: TRBJ2-7
abundance: -
v_gene: TRBV5-1

CDR3aa: CASTSAGEAFF
j_gene: TRBJ1-1
abundance: -
v_gene: TRBV28

CDR3aa: CASSLAGLGNTDTQYF
j_gene: TRBJ2-3
abundance: few
v_gene: TRBV5-4

CDR3aa: CASSFAGIAGELFF
j_gene: TRBJ2-2
abundance: -
v_gene: TRBV7-3

CDR3aa: CASSFRPGTSSYNEQFF
j_gene: TRBJ2-1
abundance: once
v_gene: TRBV11-1

CDR3aa: CAISDPDRGINNQPQHF
j_gene: TRBJ1-5
abundance: -
v_gene: TRBV10-3

CDR3aa: CASSVAPGEGYGYTF
j_gene: TRBJ1-2
abundance: -
v_gene: TRBV9

CDR3aa: CASSPARLVQETQYF
j_gene: TRBJ2-5
abundance: -
v_gene: TRBV7-8

CDR3aa: CASSYSAGDDEQFF
j_gene: TRBJ2-1
abundance: -
v_gene: TRBV6-5

CDR3aa: CSARGVETQYF
j_gene: TRBJ2-5
abundance: -
v_gene: TRBV20-1

CDR3aa: CASSRPGQTTTYEQYF
j_gene: TRBJ2-7
abundance: -
v_gene: TRBV7-9

CDR3aa: CASRTGQGEGEQYF
j_gene: TRBJ2-7
abundance: -
v_gene: TRBV19

CDR3aa: CASSRSGGEGYTF
j_gene: TRBJ1-2
abundance: once
v_gene: TRBV7-3

CDR3aa: CASSPTGAGEQYF
j_gene: TRBJ2-7
abundance: -
v_gene: TRBV4-1

CDR3aa: CASSQAEADRGGYEQYF
j_gene: TRBJ2-7
abundance: -
v_gene: TRBV23-1

CDR3aa: CASSVSLLQENYGYTF
j_gene: TRBJ1-2
abundance: -
v_gene: TRBV9

CDR3aa: CASSQDGTGTDTQYF
j_gene: TRBJ2-3
abundance: -
v_gene: TRBV4-2

CDR3aa: CASSQVVAGTDTQYF
j_gene: TRBJ2-3
abundance: -
v_gene: TRBV5-1

CDR3aa: CASSPLGGEAFF
j_gene: TRBJ1-1
abundance: once
v_gene: TRBV9

CDR3aa: CASSSRVYGYTF
j_gene: TRBJ1-2
abundance: once
v_gene: TRBV9